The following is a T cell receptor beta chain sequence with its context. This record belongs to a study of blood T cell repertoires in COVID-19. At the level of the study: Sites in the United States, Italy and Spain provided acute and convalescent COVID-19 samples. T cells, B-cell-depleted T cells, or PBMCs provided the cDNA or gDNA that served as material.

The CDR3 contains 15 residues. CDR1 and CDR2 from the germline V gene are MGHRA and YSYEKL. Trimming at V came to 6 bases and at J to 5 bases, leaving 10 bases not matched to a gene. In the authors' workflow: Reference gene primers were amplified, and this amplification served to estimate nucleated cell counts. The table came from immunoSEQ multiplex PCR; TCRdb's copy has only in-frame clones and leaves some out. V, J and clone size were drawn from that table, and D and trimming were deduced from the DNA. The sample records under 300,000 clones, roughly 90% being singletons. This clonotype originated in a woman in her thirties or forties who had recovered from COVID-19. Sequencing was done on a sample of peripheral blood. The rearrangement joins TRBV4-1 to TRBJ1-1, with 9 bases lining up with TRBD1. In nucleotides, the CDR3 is TGCGCCAGCAGACCTATACAGGGGGCGAGAACTGAAGCTTTCTTT. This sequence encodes CASRPIQGARTEAFF.